This T cell receptor (beta chain) was sequenced for a study of metastatic and nonmetastatic thyroid tumors. Authors' data handling: Differences in CDR3 between clinicopathological groups were drawn on to build a classifier intended to discriminate distant-metastatic papillary thyroid cancer patients. MiXCR was used by TCRdb to re-call the PCR reads. What appears here as the V and J calls and clone size reflects TCRdb's work, not the paper's. Found here are 33,000 or so clones, under 25% of them singletons; the top ten hold approximately 20%. The CDR3 loop spans 16 amino acids. Germline V lookup: CDR1 SGHAT, CDR2 FQNNGV. All patients were treatment-naive before thyroid surgery. This clone has a count of ten or more. This may stem from a read error, because a much larger clone lies one nucleotide away.

The TCR sequence derives from a female donor with papillary thyroid cancer or a benign thyroid nodule (not recorded which). Some clones in this sample may be carry-over from other donors' samples. The chain recombines TRBV11-2 with TRBJ1-5; D might be TRBD1 (6 bases). Sequenced material: blood. The CDR3 coding sequence is TGTGCCAGCAGCGGAGGGGGGAGAACGGGCAATCAGCCCCGGCATTTT. It encodes CASSGGGRTGNQPRHF.